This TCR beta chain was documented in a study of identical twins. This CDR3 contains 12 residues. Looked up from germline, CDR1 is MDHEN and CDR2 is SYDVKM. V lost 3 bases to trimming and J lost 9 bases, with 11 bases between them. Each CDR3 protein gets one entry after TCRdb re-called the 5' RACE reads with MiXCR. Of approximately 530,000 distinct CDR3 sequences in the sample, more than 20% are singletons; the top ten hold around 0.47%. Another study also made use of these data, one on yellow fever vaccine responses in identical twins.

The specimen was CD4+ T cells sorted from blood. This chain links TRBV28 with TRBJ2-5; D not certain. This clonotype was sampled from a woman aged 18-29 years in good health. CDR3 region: CASSFLINAQYF. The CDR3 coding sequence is TGTGCCAGCAGTTTTTTGATCAATGCCCAGTACTTC.